The 32 T cell receptor beta chains listed next were all sequenced from one sample in a study of blood T cell repertoires in COVID-19. Assay: immunoSEQ multiplex PCR; the TCRdb copy retains only in-frame clones and omits some. The sample lists about 33,000 clones, around 85% occurring once. Material for sequencing was peripheral blood. The receptors were sampled from a human donor in a cohort sampled during active COVID-19.

The chain uses TRBV19 and TRBJ2-5, with D possibly being TRBD2 (5 bases). Germline V gene lookup returns CDR1 LNHDA and CDR2 SQIVND (reference sequence). The CDR3 contains 15 residues. The V gene lost 3 bases and the J gene lost 2 bases, with 13 bases spanning the gap. The DNA of the CDR3 is TGTGCCAGTAGTATGGGGTCGGGGATGCAAGAGACCCAGTACTTC. This translates into CASSMGSGMQETQYF. The full variable domain, with the rest looked up from reference TRBV19 and TRBJ2-5, is DGGITQSPKYLFRKEGQNVTLSCEQNLNHDAMYWYRQDPGQGLRLIYYSQIVNDFQKGDIAEGYSVSREKKESFPLTVTSAQKNPTAFYLCASSMGSGMQETQYFGPGTRLLVL.

This chain connects TRBV21-1 to TRBJ2-6; TRBD2 is the table's D call, not checked against the DNA. TRBV21-1 constitutes a pseudogene. This CDR3 is built from 16 residues. The CDR3 DNA sequence: TGTGCCAGCATCCCGGGAGGAAGCTCTGGGGCCAACGTCCTGACTTTC. Its translation: CASIPGGSSGANVLTF.

The chain combines TRBV11-3 with TRBJ1-6; D is perhaps TRBD1 (6 bases). Trimming took off 4 bases at V and 6 bases at J, with 7 bases between the two ends. The germline gives CDR1 SGHNT, CDR2 YENEEA. The CDR3 has 13 residues. CDR3 DNA: TGTGCCAGCAGCTCGGACAGTAATTCACCCCTCCACTTT. As protein: CASSSDSNSPLHF.

The J gene is TRBJ1-5, the V gene TRBV2; 8 bases agree with TRBD1. CDR1 is SNHLY and CDR2 is FYNNEI in the germline V gene. V shed 7 bases, J shed 2 bases, and the junction held 4 bases outside the gene matches. The CDR3 contains 14 residues. CDR3 residues: CASKRGQGNQPQHF. The DNA for the CDR3 is TGTGCCAGCAAAAGGGGACAGGGCAATCAGCCCCAGCATTTT.

V and J are TRBV11-2 and TRBJ2-7; D perhaps matches TRBD2 (6 bases). Trimming removed 5 bases at V and 7 bases at J, with 15 bases between. CDR1 SGHAT and CDR2 FQNNGV come from the germline V gene. This CDR3 comprises 13 residues. The DNA for the CDR3 is TGTGCCAGCAGCCGGGGACTGTCGGGGGAGCAGTACTTC. Translation: CASSRGLSGEQYF.

V is TRBV15 and J is TRBJ2-7, with D perhaps matching TRBD2 (5 bases). This CDR3 contains 13 residues. From germline, CDR1 is LNHNV and CDR2 YYDKDF (reference sequence). Deletions cut 1 base from V and 4 bases from J, with 8 bases between. The chain's CDR3 is CATSRVRGYEQYF. In nucleotides, the CDR3 is TGTGCCACCAGCAGAGTACGGGGATACGAGCAGTACTTC.

This clone has just a few counts. The J gene is TRBJ2-1, the V gene TRBV9; 8 bases are a match to TRBD1. V gave up 4 bases and J gave up 8 bases; unmatched junction bases: 8. The CDR3 sequence is 14 residues long. The germline V gene encodes CDR1 SGDLS and CDR2 YYNGEE. CDR3 in DNA: TGTGCCAGCAGCTCGACAGGGGTATTCGATGAGCAGTTCTTC. Translated: CASSSTGVFDEQFF.

The chain couples TRBV19 to TRBJ2-3, with 9 bases fitting TRBD2. The CDR3 is made up of 17 amino acids. J was trimmed by 8 bases and V by 1 base; bases with no gene match: 13. Germline lookup yields CDR1 LNHDA and CDR2 SQIVND (reference sequence). CDR3 protein: CASSIAVGGGGARTQYF. CDR3 nucleotides: TGTGCCAGTAGTATAGCCGTTGGAGGCGGGGGGGCCCGTACGCAGTATTTT.

The V gene is TRBV19, the J gene TRBJ2-1, with 11 nucleotides matching TRBD2. The CDR3 length is 17 residues. From germline, CDR1 is LNHDA and CDR2 SQIVND (reference sequence). J gave up 4 bases and V 4 bases, and 9 bases lay outside the gene matches. CDR3 DNA sequence: TGTGCCAGTAGTAGGGTGGTAGCGGGAGGGTTTTACAATGAGCAGTTCTTC. Its protein product is CASSRVVAGGFYNEQFF. Filled out from reference TRBV19 and TRBJ2-1, the complete variable domain reads DGGITQSPKYLFRKEGQNVTLSCEQNLNHDAMYWYRQDPGQGLRLIYYSQIVNDFQKGDIAEGYSVSREKKESFPLTVTSAQKNPTAFYLCASSRVVAGGFYNEQFFGPGTRLTVL.

J is TRBJ1-5 and V is TRBV6-5, with 7 bases that match TRBD1. Unmatched junction bases numbered 6, after V lost 6 bases and J lost 1 base. The CDR3 loop spans 15 amino acids. CDR1 and CDR2 (germline): MNHEY, SVGAGI. CDR3 coding DNA: TGTGCCAGCAGCACCGGGACAGTAAGCAATCAGCCCCAGCATTTT. Amino acid sequence: CASSTGTVSNQPQHF.

Comments on this clone: A read error may produce the germline difference seen at one junction end. This chain joins TRBV11-2 and TRBJ2-7; D may be TRBD1 (6 bases). CDR1 is SGHAT, CDR2 FQNNGV, per germline. The CDR3 consists of 13 residues. Here the CDR3 reads CASSQPDTGWLDF. CDR3 sequence (DNA): TGTGCCAGCAGCCAACCAGATACAGGGTGGTTGGACTTC.

The chain couples TRBV28 to TRBJ2-5, with D tentatively TRBD1 (6 bases). Trimming shortened V by 6 bases and J by 2 bases, and 16 bases separated the two germline ends. Germline V gene data show CDR1 as MDHEN and CDR2 as SYDVKM. CDR3 length: 15 amino acids. Written as DNA, the CDR3 is TGTGCCAGCAGATACCGAGGACAGCTTCAAGAGACCCAGTACTTC. Translated: CASRYRGQLQETQYF.

The genes are TRBV28 and TRBJ2-7; TRBD1 agrees at 8 bases. Germline CDR1 is MDHEN and CDR2 is SYDVKM. There are 14 residues in the CDR3. Germline trimming cut 3 bases from V and 3 bases from J; bases unmatched to any gene: 4. The DNA for the CDR3 is TGTGCCAGCAGTTTTCAGGGGGCGAACTACGAGCAGTACTTC. Its translation: CASSFQGANYEQYF.

The rearrangement joins TRBV18 to TRBJ1-2, with 7 bases matching TRBD1. CDR1 is KGHSH and CDR2 is LQKENI in the germline V gene. The trim removed 3 bases at V and 4 bases at J, leaving 5 bases unmatched. The length of the CDR3 is 14 residues. CDR3 protein: CASSPATGTYGYTF. The CDR3 DNA reads TGTGCCAGCTCACCGGCGACAGGGACCTATGGCTACACCTTC.

This chain connects TRBV6-5 to TRBJ2-7; 7 bases line up with TRBD1. V dropped 6 bases and J dropped 6; count of bases not matched to a gene: 14. CDR3 length equals 15 residues. Germline V gene data show CDR1 as MNHEY and CDR2 as SVGAGI. The CDR3 loop reads CASSRADRELLEQYF. In DNA, the CDR3 is TGTGCCAGCAGCCGGGCAGACAGGGAATTACTCGAGCAGTACTTC.

The chain is built from TRBV7-9 and TRBJ2-1; TRBD1 matches at 8 bases. The CDR3 runs to 15 residues. CDR1 is SEHNR, CDR2 FQNEAQ, per germline (reference sequence). The J segment lost 3 bases and the V segment lost 4 bases, leaving 5 bases of the junction unmatched. CDR3 in amino acids: CASSWGTGSYNEQFF. CDR3 sequence (DNA): TGTGCCAGCAGCTGGGGGACAGGTAGCTACAATGAGCAGTTCTTC.

The table lists this clone with a few counts. This chain links TRBV6-5 with TRBJ2-7; 9 bases match TRBD1. The CDR3 has 14 residues. After removal of 5 bases from V and 4 bases from J, the junction contained 6 bases not matched to a gene. CDR1 and CDR2 (germline): MNHEY, SVGAGI. The CDR3 sequence: CASSTGTGKYEQYF. The DNA for the CDR3 is TGTGCCAGCAGTACCGGGACAGGGAAATACGAGCAGTACTTC.

The CDR3 here is CASSPKGLAGGDTQYF. The CDR3 bases are TGTGCCAGCTCACCAAAAGGACTAGCGGGAGGGGATACGCAGTATTTT. The V call is TRBV18, the J call TRBJ2-3; TRBD2 aligns across 15 bases. The V and J ends lost 2 bases and 6 bases, in that order; junction bases with no gene match: 3. CDR1 and CDR2 (germline): KGHSH, LQKENI. The length of the CDR3 is 16 residues.

This chain uses TRBV30 with TRBJ2-1; possibly TRBD1 for D (6 bases). This CDR3 is built from 13 residues. From germline, CDR1 is GTSNPN and CDR2 SVGIG (reference sequence). Trimming took 2 bases from V and 9 from J, leaving 14 bases between them. In DNA form, the CDR3 reads TGTGCCTGGAGTTCGCTCACAGGGTCTGAGCAGTTCTTC. Translation: CAWSSLTGSEQFF.

The chain couples TRBV27 to TRBJ2-1, with TRBD2 as a possible D gene (6 bases). The germline V and J ends were trimmed by 5 bases and 8 bases, with 28 bases remaining between them. The germline gives CDR1 MNHEY, CDR2 SMNVEV (reference sequence). This CDR3 has 18 amino acids. The CDR3 sequence: CASSNLYQVGGVSDEQFF. As DNA, the CDR3 is TGTGCCAGCAGTAATCTATACCAAGTGGGCGGGGTATCGGATGAGCAGTTCTTC.

V usage is TRBV5-1 and J usage is TRBJ2-7; 7 bases match TRBD1. The trim removed 0 bases at V and 0 bases at J, leaving 3 bases unmatched. The germline V gene has CDR1 SGHRS and CDR2 YFSETQ. This CDR3 is built from 15 residues. CDR3 in amino acids: CASSLGQGSSYEQYF. The CDR3 coding sequence is TGCGCCAGCAGCTTGGGACAGGGTAGCTCCTACGAGCAGTACTTC.

The rearrangement uses TRBV21-1 and TRBJ2-7; TRBD1 is the table's D call and was not checked against the DNA. TRBV21-1 is described as a pseudogene. CDR3 length: 14 amino acids. In nucleotides, the CDR3 is TGTGCCAGCAGGACAGGGAGGATCCACTGGGAGCAGTACTTC. Translating it yields CASRTGRIHWEQYF.

The chain recombines TRBV7-6 with TRBJ2-5, with TRBD1 identical over 12 bases. This CDR3 region has 14 residues. V trimming: 11 bases; J trimming: 3 bases; junction bases outside the gene matches: 7. The germline gives CDR1 SGHVS, CDR2 FNYEAQ. CDR3 amino acids: CAAGTGGAKETQYF. CDR3 DNA: TGTGCCGCCGGGACAGGGGGCGCAAAAGAGACCCAGTACTTC.

The chain combines TRBV4-1 with TRBJ1-2, with 10 bases fitting TRBD1. The J segment lost 8 bases and the V segment lost 1 base, leaving 4 bases of the junction unmatched. The germline CDR1 and CDR2 sequences are MGHRA and YSYEKL. This CDR3 has 14 amino acids. CDR3 in amino acids: CASSQVGTGEGYTF. CDR3 bases: TGCGCCAGCAGCCAAGTGGGGACAGGGGAAGGCTACACCTTC.

The chain joins TRBV7-9 to TRBJ2-4; 11 bases match TRBD1. The CDR3 sequence is 17 residues long. From germline, CDR1 is SEHNR and CDR2 FQNEAQ (reference sequence). Trimming removed 5 bases from V and 0 bases from J; junction bases left unmatched: 6. The CDR3 loop reads CASSGRDRGVAKNIQYF. DNA of the CDR3: TGTGCCAGCAGCGGCCGGGACAGGGGGGTAGCCAAAAACATTCAGTACTTC.

The chain employs TRBV2 and TRBJ2-7; TRBD1 matches 7 bases. Germline lookup yields CDR1 SNHLY and CDR2 FYNNEI. V shed 8 bases, J shed 1 base, and the junction held 5 bases outside the gene matches. This CDR3 is 13 amino acids long. CDR3 nucleotides: TGTGCCAGCCTTGGGACAGTTTCCTACGAGCAGTACTTC. Amino acid sequence: CASLGTVSYEQYF.

The chain couples TRBV13 to TRBJ2-7, with a possible D match to TRBD1 (5 bases). CDR1 and CDR2 (germline): PRHDT, FYEKMQ (reference sequence). The germline V and J ends were trimmed by 5 bases and 2 bases, with 13 bases remaining between them. The CDR3 spans 14 residues. CDR3: CASSPRQRTYEQYF. The CDR3 DNA sequence: TGTGCCAGCAGCCCCCGACAGAGAACCTACGAGCAGTACTTC. The entire variable domain, with the rest obtained from reference TRBV13 and TRBJ2-7, is as follows: AAGVIQSPRHLIKEKRETATLKCYPIPRHDTVYWYQQGPGQDPQFLISFYEKMQSDKGSIPDRFSAQQFSDYHSELNMSSLELGDSALYFCASSPRQRTYEQYFGPGTRLTVT.

The chain uses TRBV6-5 and TRBJ2-1, with D perhaps TRBD2 (5 bases). V dropped 7 bases and J dropped 4 bases, with 17 bases sitting between them. The CDR3 is 15 residues long. Germline V gene sequence: CDR1 MNHEY, CDR2 SVGAGI. This CDR3 is CASTTRVDAYNEQFF. CDR3 in DNA: TGTGCCAGCACAACGAGGGTGGATGCTTACAATGAGCAGTTCTTC.

V usage is TRBV21-1 and J usage is TRBJ2-7; the table's D call TRBD1 went unverified against the DNA. TRBV21-1 is listed as a pseudogene. The CDR3 runs 22 residues. The CDR3 DNA is TGTGCCAGCAGCTGGGCTGTGCTTGGTGATACGTCCGGACAACCGAGACATTACGAGCAGTACTTC. Translated, it gives CASSWAVLGDTSGQPRHYEQYF.

The V call is TRBV6-5, the J call TRBJ1-3; no clear D gene. The CDR3 runs to 14 residues. The ends were cut back, 4 bases at V and 2 bases at J, with 9 bases in the middle. Germline lookup yields CDR1 MNHEY and CDR2 SVGAGI. The CDR3 protein is CASSLGLAGNTIYF. The CDR3 coding sequence is TGTGCCAGCAGTTTAGGACTTGCTGGAAACACCATATATTTT.

The chain employs TRBV6-5 and TRBJ2-3; 8 positions agree with TRBD2. The CDR3 extends over 15 amino acids. V was pared by 6 bases and J by 4 bases, with 9 bases of the junction left unmatched. Germline V gene data show CDR1 as MNHEY and CDR2 as SVGAGI. In nucleotides, the CDR3 is TGTGCCAGCAGGAAGAGGGCGGGGGGCCCAGATACGCAGTATTTT. This gives the protein CASRKRAGGPDTQYF.

This chain uses TRBV2 with TRBJ1-6; tentative D call: TRBD1 (6 bases). CDR1 is SNHLY and CDR2 is FYNNEI in the germline V gene. CDR3 length: 16 amino acids. The V and J ends lost 6 bases and 4 bases respectively, with 16 bases between them. The DNA of the CDR3 is TGTGCCAGCAGGGGTACAGGGAATCTTTATAATTCACCCCTCCACTTT. This gives the protein CASRGTGNLYNSPLHF.